The present TCR beta chain was sequenced within a study of blood T cell repertoires in COVID-19. Looking at the study overall: COVID-19 samples collected from the United States, Italy and Spain covered acute and convalescent phases. PBMCs, B-cell-depleted T cells, or T cells were the source of the cDNA or gDNA that made up the material.

The CDR3 loop spans 14 amino acids. The ends lost 5 bases at V and 5 bases at J; junction bases unmatched: 9. Germline V lookup: CDR1 MNHEY, CDR2 SVGAGI. Only in-frame clones appear in the TCRdb table, and some are missing; sequencing was by immunoSEQ multiplex PCR. This table holds roughly 500,000 clones, roughly nine tenths found once. In its sample, this clone was seen once. Sequencing input: peripheral blood. The TCR comes from a man aged 18 to 30 with COVID-19, enrolled during active disease. The rearrangement links TRBV6-5 to TRBJ2-7; TRBD2 aligns across 7 bases. The CDR3 loop reads CASSQRGGRDEQYF. As DNA, the CDR3 is TGTGCCAGCAGTCAGCGGGGAGGGCGCGACGAGCAGTACTTC.